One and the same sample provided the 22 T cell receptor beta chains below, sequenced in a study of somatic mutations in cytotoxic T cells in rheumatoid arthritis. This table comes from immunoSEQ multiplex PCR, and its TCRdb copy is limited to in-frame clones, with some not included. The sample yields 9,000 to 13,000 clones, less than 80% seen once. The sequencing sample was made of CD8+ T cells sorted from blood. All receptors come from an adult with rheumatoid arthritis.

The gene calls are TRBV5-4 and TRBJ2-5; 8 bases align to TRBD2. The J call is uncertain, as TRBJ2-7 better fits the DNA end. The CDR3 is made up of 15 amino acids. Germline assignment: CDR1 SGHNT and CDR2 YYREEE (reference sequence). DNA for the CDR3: TGTGCCAGCAGCTTACCTAGCGGGCCAGGTGGCGAGCAGTACTTC. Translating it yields CASSLPSGPGGEQYF.

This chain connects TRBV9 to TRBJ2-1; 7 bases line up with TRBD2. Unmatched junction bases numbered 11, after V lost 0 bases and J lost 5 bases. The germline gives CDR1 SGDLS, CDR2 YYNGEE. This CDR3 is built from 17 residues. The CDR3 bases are TGTGCCAGCAGCGTAGATTTGGGCGGGAGAGGGGACAATGAGCAGTTCTTC. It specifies CASSVDLGGRGDNEQFF.

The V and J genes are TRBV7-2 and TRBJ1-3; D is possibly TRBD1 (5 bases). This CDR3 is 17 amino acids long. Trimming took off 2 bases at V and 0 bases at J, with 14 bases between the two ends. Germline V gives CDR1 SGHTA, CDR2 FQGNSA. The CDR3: CASSLTTAIYSGNTIYF. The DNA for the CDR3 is TGTGCCAGCAGCTTAACGACAGCTATATACTCTGGAAACACCATATATTTT.

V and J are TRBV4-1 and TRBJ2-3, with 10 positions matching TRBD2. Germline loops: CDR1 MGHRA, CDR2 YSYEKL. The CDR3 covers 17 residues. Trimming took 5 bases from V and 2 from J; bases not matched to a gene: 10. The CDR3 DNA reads TGCGCCAGCAGCTCTTCTCGACTAGCGGGTTCCACAGATACGCAGTATTTT. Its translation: CASSSSRLAGSTDTQYF.

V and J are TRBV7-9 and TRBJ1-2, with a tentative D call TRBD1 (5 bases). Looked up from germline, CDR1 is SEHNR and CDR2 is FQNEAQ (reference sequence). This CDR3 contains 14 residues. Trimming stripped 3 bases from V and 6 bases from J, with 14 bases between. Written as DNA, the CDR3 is TGTGCCAGCAGCTTGGAAGGGGTCTTAAATGGCTACACCTTC. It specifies CASSLEGVLNGYTF.

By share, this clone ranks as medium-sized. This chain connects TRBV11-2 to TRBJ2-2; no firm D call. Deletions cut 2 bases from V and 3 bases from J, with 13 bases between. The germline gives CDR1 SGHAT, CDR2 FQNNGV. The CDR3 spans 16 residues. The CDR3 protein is CASSLSISADTGELFF. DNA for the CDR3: TGTGCCAGCAGCTTATCGATTTCCGCCGACACCGGGGAGCTGTTTTTT. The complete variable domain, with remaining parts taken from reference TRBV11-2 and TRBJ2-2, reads EAGVAQSPRYKIIEKRQSVAFWCNPISGHATLYWYQQILGQGPKLLIQFQNNGVVDDSQLPKDRFSAERLKGVDSTLKIQPAKLEDSAVYLCASSLSISADTGELFFGEGSRLTVL.

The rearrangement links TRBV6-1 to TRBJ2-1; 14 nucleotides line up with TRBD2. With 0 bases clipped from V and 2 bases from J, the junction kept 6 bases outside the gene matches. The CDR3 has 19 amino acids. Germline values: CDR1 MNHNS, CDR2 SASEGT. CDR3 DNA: TGTGCCAGCAGTGAAGCGTGGACTAGCGGGGGGAGGACCTACAATGAGCAGTTCTTC. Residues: CASSEAWTSGGRTYNEQFF.

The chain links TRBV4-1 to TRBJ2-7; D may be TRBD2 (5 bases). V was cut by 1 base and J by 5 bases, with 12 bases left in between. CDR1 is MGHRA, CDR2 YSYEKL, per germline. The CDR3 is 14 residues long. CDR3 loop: CASSQGIVGDEQYF. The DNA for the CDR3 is TGCGCCAGCAGCCAAGGTATTGTCGGGGACGAGCAGTACTTC.

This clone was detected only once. Here the CDR3 reads CASSQGSAPAGNTIYF. In DNA, the CDR3 is TGCGCCAGCAGCCAAGGTTCGGCCCCGGCGGGAAACACCATATATTTT. The chain employs TRBV4-3 and TRBJ1-3; no clear D gene. The CDR3 is 16 residues long. The V gene's germline CDR1 is LGHNA and CDR2 YSLEER. Trimming removed 1 base from V and 4 bases from J, with 14 bases in between.

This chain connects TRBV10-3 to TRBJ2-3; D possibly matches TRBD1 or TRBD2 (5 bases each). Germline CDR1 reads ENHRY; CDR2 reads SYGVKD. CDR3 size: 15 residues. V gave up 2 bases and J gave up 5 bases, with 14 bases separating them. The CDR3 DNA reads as TGTGCCATCAGTGAGACTGGGCCTGGGGGAGATACGCAGTATTTT. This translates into CAISETGPGGDTQYF.

The CDR3 bases are TGTGCCAGCAGCGTAGAGTGGACTAACACTGAAGCTTTCTTT. Translated: CASSVEWTNTEAFF. The chain has TRBV9 and TRBJ1-1; D is unresolved. Germline values: CDR1 SGDLS, CDR2 YYNGEE. V dropped 0 bases and J dropped 2 bases, with 8 bases sitting between them. The CDR3 is made up of 14 amino acids.

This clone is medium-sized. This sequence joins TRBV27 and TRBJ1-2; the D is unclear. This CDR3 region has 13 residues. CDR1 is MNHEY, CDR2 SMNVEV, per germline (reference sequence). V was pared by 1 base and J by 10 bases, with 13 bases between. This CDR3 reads CASSLLPALHYTF. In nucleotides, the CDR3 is TGTGCCAGCAGTTTATTACCGGCTCTGCACTACACCTTC.

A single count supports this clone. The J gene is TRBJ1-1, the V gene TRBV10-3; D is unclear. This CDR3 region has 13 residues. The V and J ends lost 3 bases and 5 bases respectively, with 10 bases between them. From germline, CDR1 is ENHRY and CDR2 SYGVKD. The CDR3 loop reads CAISDLTGTEAFF. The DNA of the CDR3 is TGTGCCATCAGTGACCTCACTGGGACTGAAGCTTTCTTT.

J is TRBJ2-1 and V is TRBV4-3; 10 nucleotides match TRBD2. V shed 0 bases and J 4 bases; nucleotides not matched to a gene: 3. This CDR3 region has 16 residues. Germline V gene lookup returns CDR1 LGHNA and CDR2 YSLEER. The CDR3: CASSQDLAGEYNEQFF. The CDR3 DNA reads TGCGCCAGCAGCCAAGACCTAGCGGGGGAATACAATGAGCAGTTCTTC.

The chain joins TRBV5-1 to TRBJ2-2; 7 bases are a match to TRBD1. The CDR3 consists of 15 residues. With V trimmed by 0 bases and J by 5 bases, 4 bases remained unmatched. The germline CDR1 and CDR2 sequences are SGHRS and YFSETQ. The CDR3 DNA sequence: TGCGCCAGCAGCTTGGTAGGGGGCGAAACCGGGGAGCTGTTTTTT. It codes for CASSLVGGETGELFF.

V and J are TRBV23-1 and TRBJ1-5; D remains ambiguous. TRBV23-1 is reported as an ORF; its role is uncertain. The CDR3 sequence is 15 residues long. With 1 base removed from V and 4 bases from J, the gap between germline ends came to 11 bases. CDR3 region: CASSQLKEWNQPQHF. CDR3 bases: TGCGCCAGCAGTCAATTAAAGGAGTGGAATCAGCCCCAGCATTTT.

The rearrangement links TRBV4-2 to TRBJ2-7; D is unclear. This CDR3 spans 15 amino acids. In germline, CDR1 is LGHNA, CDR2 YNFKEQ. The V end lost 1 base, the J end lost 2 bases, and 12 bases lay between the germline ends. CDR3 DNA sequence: TGTGCCAGCAGCCAAGGCCTAGGCATAGCCTACGAGCAGTACTTC. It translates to CASSQGLGIAYEQYF.

In nucleotides, the CDR3 is TGTGCCAGCAGCCCGGGGACAGCCTATTTTATGGATACGCAGTATTTT. Protein product: CASSPGTAYFMDTQYF. The chain links TRBV2 to TRBJ2-3; 7 nucleotides match TRBD1. Germline V gene data show CDR1 as SNHLY and CDR2 as FYNNEI. Unmatched junction bases numbered 15, after V lost 6 bases and J lost 6 bases. The CDR3 length is 16 residues.

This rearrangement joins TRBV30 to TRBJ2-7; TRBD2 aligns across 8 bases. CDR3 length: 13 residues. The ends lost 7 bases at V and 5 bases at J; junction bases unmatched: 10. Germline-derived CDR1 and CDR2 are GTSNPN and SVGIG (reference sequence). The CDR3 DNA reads TGTGCCTTTGAAAGGGGGACTAGAAACGAGCAGTACTTC. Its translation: CAFERGTRNEQYF.

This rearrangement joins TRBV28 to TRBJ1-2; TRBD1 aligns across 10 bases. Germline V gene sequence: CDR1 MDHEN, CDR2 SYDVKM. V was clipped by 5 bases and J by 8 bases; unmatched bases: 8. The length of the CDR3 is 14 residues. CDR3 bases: TGTGCCAGCAGTCCAGCGGGGACAGGGGACGGCTACACCTTC. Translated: CASSPAGTGDGYTF.

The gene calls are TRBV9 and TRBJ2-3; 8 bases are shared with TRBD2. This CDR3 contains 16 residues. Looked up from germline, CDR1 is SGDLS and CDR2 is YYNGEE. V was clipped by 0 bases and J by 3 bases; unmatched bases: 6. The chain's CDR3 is CASSVAMLAGTDTQYF. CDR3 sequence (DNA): TGTGCCAGCAGCGTAGCAATGCTAGCGGGTACAGATACGCAGTATTTT.

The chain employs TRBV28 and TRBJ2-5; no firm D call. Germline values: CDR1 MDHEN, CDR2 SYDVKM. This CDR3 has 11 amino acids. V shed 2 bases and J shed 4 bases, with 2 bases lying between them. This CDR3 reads CASSLGETQYF. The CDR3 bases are TGTGCCAGCAGTTTAGGAGAGACCCAGTACTTC.